This T cell receptor beta chain originates from a study of T-cell memory formation after mild COVID-19. Study information: TCR clusters were largely donor specific.

Trimming took off 4 bases at V and 0 bases at J, with 16 bases between the two ends. The CDR3 sequence is 16 residues long. Germline lookup yields CDR1 ENHRY and CDR2 SYGVKD. Libraries for TCRalpha and TCRbeta carried sample barcodes and unique molecular identifiers via 5'RACE. TCRdb fed the 5' RACE reads into MiXCR, producing one record per CDR3 protein. The sample has about 290,000 distinct CDR3 sequences, around a sixth seen once. This clonotype was seen a handful of times. Sequencing was carried out using PBMCs or a T cell subset sorted from them (not recorded which). This chain joins TRBV10-3 and TRBJ2-7, with D perhaps TRBD2 (7 bases). This clonotype originated in a man aged 18 to 30 who had mild COVID-19 (a few samples of this study predate the infection). Cell type and time point are not known. The CDR3 here is CAISARGALSSYEQYV. The CDR3 region has the DNA TGTGCCATCAGTGCCCGGGGGGCCCTGAGCTCCTACGAGCAGTACGTC.